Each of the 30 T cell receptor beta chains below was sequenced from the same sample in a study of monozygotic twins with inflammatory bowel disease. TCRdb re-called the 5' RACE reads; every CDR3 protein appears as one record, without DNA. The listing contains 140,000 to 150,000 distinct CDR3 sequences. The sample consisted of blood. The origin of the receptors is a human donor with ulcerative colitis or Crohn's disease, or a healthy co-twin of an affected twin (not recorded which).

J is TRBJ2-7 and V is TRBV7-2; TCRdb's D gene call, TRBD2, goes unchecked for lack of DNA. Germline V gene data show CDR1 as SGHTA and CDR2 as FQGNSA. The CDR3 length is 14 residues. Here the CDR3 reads CASSLEGLTYEQYF.

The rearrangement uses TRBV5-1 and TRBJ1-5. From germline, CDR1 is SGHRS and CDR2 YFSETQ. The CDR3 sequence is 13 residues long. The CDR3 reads CASSRESNQPQHF.

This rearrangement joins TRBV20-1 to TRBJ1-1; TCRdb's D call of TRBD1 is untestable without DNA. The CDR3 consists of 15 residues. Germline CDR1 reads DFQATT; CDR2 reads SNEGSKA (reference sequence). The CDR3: CSARGGTGLPNEAFF.

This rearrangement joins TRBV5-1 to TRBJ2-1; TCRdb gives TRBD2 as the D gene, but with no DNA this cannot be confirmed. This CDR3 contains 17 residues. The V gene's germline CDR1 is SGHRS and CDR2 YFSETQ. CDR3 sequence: CASSLGDLAGGKDLQFF.

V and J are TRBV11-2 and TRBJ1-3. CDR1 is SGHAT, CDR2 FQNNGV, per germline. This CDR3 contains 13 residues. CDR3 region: CASSLVLRDTIYF. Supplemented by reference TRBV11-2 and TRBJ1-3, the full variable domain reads EAGVAQSPRYKIIEKRQSVAFWCNPISGHATLYWYQQILGQGPKLLIQFQNNGVVDDSQLPKDRFSAERLKGVDSTLKIQPAKLEDSAVYLCASSLVLRDTIYFGEGSWLTVV.

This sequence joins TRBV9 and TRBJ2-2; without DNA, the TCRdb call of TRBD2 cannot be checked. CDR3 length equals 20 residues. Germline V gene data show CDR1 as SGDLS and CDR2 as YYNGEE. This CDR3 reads CASSADGLAGALSRRGELFF.

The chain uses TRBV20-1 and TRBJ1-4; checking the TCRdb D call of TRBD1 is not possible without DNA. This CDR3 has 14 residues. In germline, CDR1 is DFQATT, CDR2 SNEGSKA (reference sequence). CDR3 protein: CSASRAVQNEKLFF.

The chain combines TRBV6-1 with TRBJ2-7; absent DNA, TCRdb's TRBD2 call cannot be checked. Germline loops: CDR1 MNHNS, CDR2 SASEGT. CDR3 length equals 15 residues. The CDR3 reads CASSALAGSPYEQYF.

Here the CDR3 reads CASSLDNYGYTF. V gene TRBV5-6 combines with J gene TRBJ1-2. CDR1 is SGHDT, CDR2 YYEEEE, per germline. The CDR3 runs to 12 residues.

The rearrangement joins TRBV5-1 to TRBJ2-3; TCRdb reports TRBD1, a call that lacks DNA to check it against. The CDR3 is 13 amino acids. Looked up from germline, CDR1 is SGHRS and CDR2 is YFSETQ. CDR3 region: CASSNLRGDTQYF.

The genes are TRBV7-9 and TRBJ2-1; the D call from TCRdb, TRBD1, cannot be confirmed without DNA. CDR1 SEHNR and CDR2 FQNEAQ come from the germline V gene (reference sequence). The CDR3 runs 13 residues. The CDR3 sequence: CASKTGVGLEQFF.

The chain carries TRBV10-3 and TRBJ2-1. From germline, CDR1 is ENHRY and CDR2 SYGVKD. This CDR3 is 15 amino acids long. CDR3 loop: CAIRTNGVLYNEQFF.

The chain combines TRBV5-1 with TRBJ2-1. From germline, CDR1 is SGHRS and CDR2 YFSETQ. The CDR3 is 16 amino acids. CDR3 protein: CASSLAQGRSYNEQFF.

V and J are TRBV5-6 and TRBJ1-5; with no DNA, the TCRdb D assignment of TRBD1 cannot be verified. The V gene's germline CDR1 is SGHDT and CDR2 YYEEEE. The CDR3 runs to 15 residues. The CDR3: CASSDRPGGNQPQHF.

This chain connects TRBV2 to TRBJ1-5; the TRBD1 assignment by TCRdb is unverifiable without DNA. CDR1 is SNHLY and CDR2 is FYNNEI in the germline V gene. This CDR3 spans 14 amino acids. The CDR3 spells CASRGDRRGRPQHF.

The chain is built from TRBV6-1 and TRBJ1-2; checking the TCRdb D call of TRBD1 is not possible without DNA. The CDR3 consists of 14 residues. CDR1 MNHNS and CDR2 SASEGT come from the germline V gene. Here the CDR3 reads CASTHGGTGYGYTF.

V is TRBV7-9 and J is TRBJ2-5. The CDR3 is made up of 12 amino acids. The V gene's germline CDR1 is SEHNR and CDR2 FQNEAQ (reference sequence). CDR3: CASSQDQETQYF.

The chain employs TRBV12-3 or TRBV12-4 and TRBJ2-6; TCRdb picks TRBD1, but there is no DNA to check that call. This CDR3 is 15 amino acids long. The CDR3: CASSPGDSGANVLTF.

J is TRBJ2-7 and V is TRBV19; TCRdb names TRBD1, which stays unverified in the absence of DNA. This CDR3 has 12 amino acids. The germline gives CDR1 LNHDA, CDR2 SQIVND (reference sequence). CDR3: CASSPGGYEQYF.

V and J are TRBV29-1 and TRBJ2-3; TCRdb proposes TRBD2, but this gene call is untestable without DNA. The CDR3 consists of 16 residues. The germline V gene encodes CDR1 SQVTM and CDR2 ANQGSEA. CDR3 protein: CSVEEGLAGWTDTQYF.

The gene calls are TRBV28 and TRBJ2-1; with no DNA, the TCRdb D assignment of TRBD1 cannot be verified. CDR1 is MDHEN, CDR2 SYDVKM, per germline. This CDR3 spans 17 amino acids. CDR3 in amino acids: CASSLIGAPNSYNEQFF.

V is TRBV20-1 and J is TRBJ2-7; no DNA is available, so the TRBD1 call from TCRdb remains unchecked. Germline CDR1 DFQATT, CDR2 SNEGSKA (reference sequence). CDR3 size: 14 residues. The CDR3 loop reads CSARDRGRGYEQYF.

The CDR3 reads CASSLQNGNQPQHF. The V call is TRBV7-2, the J call TRBJ1-5. Looked up from germline, CDR1 is SGHTA and CDR2 is FQGNSA. This CDR3 has 14 amino acids.

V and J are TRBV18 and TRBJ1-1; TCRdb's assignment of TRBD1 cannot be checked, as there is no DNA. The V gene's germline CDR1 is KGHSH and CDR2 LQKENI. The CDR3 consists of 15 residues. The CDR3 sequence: CASSYAGQGNTEAFF.

CDR3 region: CASSYSGGGRRNEQFF. This chain joins TRBV6-5 and TRBJ2-1; absent DNA, TCRdb's TRBD2 call cannot be checked. The germline CDR1 and CDR2 sequences are MNHEY and SVGAGI. The CDR3 contains 16 residues.

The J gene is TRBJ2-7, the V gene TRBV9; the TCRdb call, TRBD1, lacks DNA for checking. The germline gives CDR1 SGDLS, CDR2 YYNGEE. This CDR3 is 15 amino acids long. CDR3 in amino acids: CASSAPGAHFTEQYF.

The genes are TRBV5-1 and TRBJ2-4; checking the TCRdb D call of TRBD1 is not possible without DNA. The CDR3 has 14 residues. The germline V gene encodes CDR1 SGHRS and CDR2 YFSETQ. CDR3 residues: CASKTGQVANIQYF.

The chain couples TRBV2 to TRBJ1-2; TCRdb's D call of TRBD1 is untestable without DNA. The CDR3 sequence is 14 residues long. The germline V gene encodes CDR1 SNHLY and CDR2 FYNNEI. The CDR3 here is CASTLEGTNYGYTF. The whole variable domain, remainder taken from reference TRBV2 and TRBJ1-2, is EPEVTQTPSHQVTQMGQEVILRCVPISNHLYFYWYRQILGQKVEFLVSFYNNEISEKSEIFDDQFSVERPDGSNFTLKIRSTKLEDSAMYFCASTLEGTNYGYTFGSGTRLTVV.

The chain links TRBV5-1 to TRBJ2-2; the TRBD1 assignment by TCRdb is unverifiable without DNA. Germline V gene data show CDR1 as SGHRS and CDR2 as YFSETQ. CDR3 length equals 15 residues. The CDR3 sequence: CASSRKDGGTGELFF.

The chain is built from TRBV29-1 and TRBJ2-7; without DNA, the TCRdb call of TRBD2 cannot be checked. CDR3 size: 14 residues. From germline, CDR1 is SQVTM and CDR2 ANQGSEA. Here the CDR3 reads CSVAQLAGAYEQYF.